This TCR beta chain stems from a study of T cell changes during pregnancy in multiple sclerosis. J gave up 1 base and V 3 bases, and 10 bases lay outside the gene matches. This CDR3 is 16 amino acids long. Germline loops: CDR1 SGHRS, CDR2 YFSETQ. Assay used: immunoSEQ multiplex PCR; TCRdb lists only in-frame clones, some missing. Here the sample spans tens of thousands of clones, about 92% being singletons. The chain combines TRBV5-1 with TRBJ2-7; TRBD1 aligns across 7 bases. Here the sequenced sample was CD4+ T cells from peripheral blood mononuclear cells, taken in the second trimester of pregnancy. The clonotype comes from a female donor with multiple sclerosis, enrolled in a pregnancy study. The CDR3 region has the DNA TGCGCCAGCAGCTCCCTCGACAGGGCCCTGTCCTACGAGCAGTACTTC. Protein product: CASSSLDRALSYEQYF.